This is a list of T cell receptor beta chains from one sample in a study of shared T cell receptors in the human thymus. Here immunoSEQ multiplex PCR was the method, and the copy in TCRdb shows in-frame clones only, minus some. Among more than 550,000 clones listed, approximately 85% were seen once. This sample was also put to use in a study of human thymus T cells.

Sequencing was done on a sample of thymocytes. The receptors derive from a girl under three years old with a congenital heart defect. Each CDR3 is given with its conserved first and last residue. Fields, in order: D gene, V gene, clone size, J gene, CDR3 protein, CDR3 DNA. D genes are given only for firm matches. Clone size is not always given. Where it is, it says once, few, many or a class for expanded clones.

D: -; V: TRBV9; size: -; J: TRBJ2-7; CDR3: CASSVTAGMHEQYF; DNA: TGTGCCAGCAGCGTAACGGCAGGGATGCACGAGCAGTACTTC
D: -; V: TRBV13; size: -; J: TRBJ2-3; CDR3: CASSHWASTDTQYF; DNA: TGTGCCAGCAGTCACTGGGCCAGCACAGATACGCAGTATTTT
D: TRBD1; V: TRBV6-5; size: -; J: TRBJ1-1; CDR3: CASNLQGAGTEAFF; DNA: TGTGCCAGCAACCTACAGGGGGCAGGCACTGAAGCTTTCTTT
D: -; V: TRBV5-1; size: -; J: TRBJ1-1; CDR3: CASSLQRWTEAFF; DNA: TGCGCCAGCAGCTTGCAACGGTGGACTGAAGCTTTCTTT
D: TRBD1; V: TRBV7-9; size: once; J: TRBJ1-2; CDR3: CASSSSQGANYGYTF; DNA: TGTGCCAGCAGCTCGTCCCAGGGGGCTAACTATGGCTACACCTTC
D: TRBD2; V: TRBV6-5; size: -; J: TRBJ2-1; CDR3: CASSYYGLAGNEQFF; DNA: TGTGCCAGCAGTTACTACGGACTAGCGGGGAATGAGCAGTTCTTC
D: TRBD1; V: TRBV4-3; size: -; J: TRBJ1-4; CDR3: CASSQVFPTGGSNEKLFF; DNA: TGCGCCAGCAGCCAAGTCTTCCCCACAGGGGGCAGTAATGAAAAACTGTTTTTT
D: -; V: TRBV11-2; size: -; J: TRBJ1-1; CDR3: CASSLVPGWAEAFF; DNA: TGTGCCAGCAGCTTAGTCCCAGGTTGGGCTGAAGCTTTCTTT
D: -; V: TRBV7-2; size: -; J: TRBJ1-1; CDR3: CASSLALGGEPEAFF; DNA: TGTGCCAGCAGCTTAGCGCTTGGGGGGGAACCTGAAGCTTTCTTT
D: -; V: TRBV18; size: once; J: TRBJ2-7; CDR3: CASSQGDSYEQYF; DNA: TGTGCCAGCTCACAGGGGGACTCCTACGAGCAGTACTTC
D: TRBD1; V: TRBV4-2; size: -; J: TRBJ2-7; CDR3: CASSQVGGGTGLSYEQYF; DNA: TGTGCCAGCAGCCAAGTGGGCGGAGGGACAGGCCTCTCCTACGAGCAGTACTTC
D: -; V: TRBV6-1; size: few; J: TRBJ2-1; CDR3: CASSESGGQLTTYNEQFF; DNA: TGTGCCAGCAGTGAAAGTGGCGGGCAGCTGACCACCTACAATGAGCAGTTCTTC
D: -; V: TRBV6-1; size: -; J: TRBJ1-5; CDR3: CASSDPGRENQPQHF; DNA: TGTGCCAGCAGTGACCCCGGACGGGAGAATCAGCCCCAGCATTTT
D: -; V: TRBV4-3; size: -; J: TRBJ1-2; CDR3: CASSQAWTDLLNSYGYTF; DNA: TGCGCCAGCAGCCAAGCGTGGACAGATCTTCTTAATTCCTATGGCTACACCTTC
D: TRBD2; V: TRBV6-4; size: -; J: TRBJ2-1; CDR3: CASSSRTSGGVISYNEQFF; DNA: TGTGCCAGCAGCTCACGGACTAGCGGGGGGGTAATATCCTACAATGAGCAGTTCTTC
D: TRBD2; V: TRBV7-9; size: -; J: TRBJ2-5; CDR3: CASSPQQTSGGLRETQYF; DNA: TGTGCCAGCAGCCCACAACAGACTAGCGGGGGTCTCCGGGAGACCCAGTACTTC